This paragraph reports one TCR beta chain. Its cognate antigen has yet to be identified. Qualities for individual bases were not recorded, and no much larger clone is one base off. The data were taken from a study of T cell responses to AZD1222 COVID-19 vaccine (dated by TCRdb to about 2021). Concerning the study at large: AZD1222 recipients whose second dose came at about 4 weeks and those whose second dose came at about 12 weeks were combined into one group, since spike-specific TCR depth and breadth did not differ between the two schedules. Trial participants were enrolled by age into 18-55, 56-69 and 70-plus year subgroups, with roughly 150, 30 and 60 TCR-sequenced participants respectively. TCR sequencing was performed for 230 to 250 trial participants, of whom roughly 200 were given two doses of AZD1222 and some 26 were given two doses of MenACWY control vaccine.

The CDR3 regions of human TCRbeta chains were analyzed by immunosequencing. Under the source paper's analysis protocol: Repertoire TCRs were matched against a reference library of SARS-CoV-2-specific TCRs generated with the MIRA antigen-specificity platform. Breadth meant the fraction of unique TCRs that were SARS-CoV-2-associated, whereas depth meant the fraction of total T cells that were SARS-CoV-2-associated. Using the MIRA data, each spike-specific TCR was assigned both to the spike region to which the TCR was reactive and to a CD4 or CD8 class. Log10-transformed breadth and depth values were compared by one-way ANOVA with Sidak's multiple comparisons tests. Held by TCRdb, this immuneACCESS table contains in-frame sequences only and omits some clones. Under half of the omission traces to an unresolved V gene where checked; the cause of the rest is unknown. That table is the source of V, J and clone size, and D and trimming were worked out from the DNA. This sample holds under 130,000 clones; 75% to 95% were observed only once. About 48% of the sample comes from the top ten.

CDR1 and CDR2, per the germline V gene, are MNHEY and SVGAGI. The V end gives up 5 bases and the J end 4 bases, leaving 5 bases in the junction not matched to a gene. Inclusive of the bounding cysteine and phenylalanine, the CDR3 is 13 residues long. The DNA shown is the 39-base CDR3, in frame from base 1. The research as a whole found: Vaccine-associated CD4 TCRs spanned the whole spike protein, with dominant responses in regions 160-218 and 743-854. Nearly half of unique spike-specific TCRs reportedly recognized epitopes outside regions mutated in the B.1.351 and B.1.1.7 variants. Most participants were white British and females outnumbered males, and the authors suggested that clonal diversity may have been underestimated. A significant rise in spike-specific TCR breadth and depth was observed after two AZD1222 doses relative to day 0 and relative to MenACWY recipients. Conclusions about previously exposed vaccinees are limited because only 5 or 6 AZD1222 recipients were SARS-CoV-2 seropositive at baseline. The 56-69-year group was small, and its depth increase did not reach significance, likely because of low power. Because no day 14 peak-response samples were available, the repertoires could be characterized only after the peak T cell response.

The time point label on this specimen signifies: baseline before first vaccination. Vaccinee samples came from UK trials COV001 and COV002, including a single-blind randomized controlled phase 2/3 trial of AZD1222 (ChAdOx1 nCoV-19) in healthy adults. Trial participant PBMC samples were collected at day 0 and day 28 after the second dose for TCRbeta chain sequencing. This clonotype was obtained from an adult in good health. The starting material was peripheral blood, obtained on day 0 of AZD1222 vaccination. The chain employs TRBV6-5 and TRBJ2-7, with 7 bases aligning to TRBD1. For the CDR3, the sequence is CASSPDRFYEQYF. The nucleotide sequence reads TGTGCCAGCAGTCCGGACAGGTTTTACGAGCAGTACTTC.